Listed below are T cell receptor beta chains from one sample, sequenced in a study of Graves' ophthalmopathy and Graves' hyperthyroidism. Each CDR3 protein is one row after TCRdb ran MiXCR on the multiplex PCR reads. This sample has roughly 500,000 distinct CDR3 sequences, with approximately 14% found just once. The specimen sequenced was blood. Receptors were obtained from a woman in her twenties or thirties with Graves' ophthalmopathy. CDR3s include the opening cysteine and the closing phenylalanine or tryptophan. The order of the fields is clone size, D gene, CDR3 length, V gene, J gene, CDR3 protein, CDR3 DNA. D genes are given only for firm matches. Expanded clones are given a class, and other clones once, few, many or no size at all.

many	-	14	TRBV7-2	TRBJ2-7	CASRAEGSGYEQYF	TGTGCCAGCAGGGCGGAGGGGTCGGGCTACGAGCAGTACTTC
many	TRBD2	15	TRBV5-1	TRBJ2-7	CASSPWTSGGVEQYF	TGCGCCAGCAGCCCCTGGACTAGCGGGGGTGTCGAGCAGTACTTC
many	-	14	TRBV29-1	TRBJ1-2	CSVDDIFGGYGYTF	TGCAGCGTTGATGATATATTTGGGGGCTATGGCTACACCTTC
few	TRBD2	15	TRBV9	TRBJ2-5	CASSVGTSGGETQYF	TGTGCCAGCAGCGTAGGGACTAGCGGGGGGGAGACCCAGTACTTC
many	TRBD1	13	TRBV6-1	TRBJ1-5	CASSGDRVRPQHF	TGTGCCAGCAGTGGGGACAGGGTTAGACCCCAGCATTTT
many	-	13	TRBV20-1	TRBJ1-1	CSARRDTNTEAFF	TGCAGTGCTCGCCGGGACACCAACACTGAAGCTTTCTTT
-	-	17	TRBV18	TRBJ1-1	CASSPNVPFTLNTEAFF	TGTGCCAGCTCACCCAACGTTCCATTCACATTAAACACTGAAGCTTTCTTT
many	TRBD2	15	TRBV5-1	TRBJ2-7	CASSKQVGLAYEQYF	TGCGCCAGCAGCAAGCAAGTGGGACTAGCCTACGAGCAGTACTTC
many	-	15	TRBV6-5	TRBJ1-5	CASSYSGLGNQPQHF	TGTGCCAGCAGTTACTCCGGGTTGGGCAATCAGCCCCAGCATTTT
-	-	16	TRBV28	TRBJ2-4	CASIGGISLAKNIQYF	TGTGCCAGCATTGGTGGGATCTCACTAGCCAAAAACATTCAGTACTTC
-	-	14	TRBV29-1	TRBJ1-5	CSVEGGDSNQPQHF	TGCAGCGTTGAAGGGGGGGACAGCAATCAGCCCCAGCATTTT
-	-	13	TRBV2	TRBJ1-1	CAALGRKNTEAFF	TGTGCCGCACTAGGACGGAAGAACACTGAAGCTTTCTTT
many	-	12	TRBV6-1	TRBJ2-3	CASSEDPDTQYF	TGTGCCAGCAGCGAAGATCCAGATACGCAGTATTTT
many	-	13	TRBV20-1	TRBJ2-5	CSAGDQGTQTQYF	TGCAGTGCGGGGGACCAGGGGACACAAACCCAGTACTTC
many	-	13	TRBV7-9	TRBJ2-7	CASSLPGTPEQYF	TGTGCCAGCAGCTTACCCGGGACACCAGAGCAGTACTTC
many	-	15	TRBV6-1	TRBJ1-2	CASTLYGGGNYGYTF	TGTGCCAGCACCCTATACGGAGGGGGAAATTACGGCTACACCTTC
few	TRBD1	15	TRBV12-3/TRBV12-4	TRBJ1-2	CASSSGTGTFYGYTF	TGTGCCAGCAGTTCCGGGACAGGGACCTTCTATGGCTACACCTTC
-	TRBD1	14	TRBV12-3/TRBV12-4	TRBJ2-7	CASRHRDRVYEQYF	TGTGCCAGCAGGCACCGGGACAGAGTCTACGAGCAGTACTTC
many	-	17	TRBV11-1	TRBJ2-7	CASSLVSTTDSHYEQYF	TGTGCCAGCAGCTTAGTTAGTACGACGGACAGCCACTACGAGCAGTACTTC
many	TRBD1	11	TRBV6-1	TRBJ1-1	CASDRATEAFF	TGTGCCAGCGACAGGGCCACTGAAGCTTTCTTT
-	-	15	TRBV6-1	TRBJ2-1	CASSEVPAGYNEQFF	TGTGCCAGCAGTGAAGTCCCAGCGGGTTACAATGAGCAGTTCTTC
many	-	13	TRBV13	TRBJ2-2	CASSFRVTGELFF	TGTGCCAGCAGCTTCAGGGTCACCGGGGAGCTGTTTTTT
many	TRBD1	13	TRBV2	TRBJ1-2	CASSSGTGVGYTF	TGTGCCAGCAGTTCGGGGACAGGGGTAGGCTACACCTTC
many	-	14	TRBV19	TRBJ2-2	CASSRGVGTGELFF	TGTGCCAGTAGTAGAGGGGTAGGCACCGGGGAGCTGTTTTTT
many	-	16	TRBV25-1	TRBJ1-6	CASSDAASSYNSPLHF	TGTGCCAGCAGTGACGCGGCGAGCTCCTATAATTCACCCCTCCACTTT
many	-	15	TRBV4-1	TRBJ1-2	CASSDFGAAFYGYTF	TGCGCCAGCAGCGATTTCGGGGCAGCATTCTATGGCTACACCTTC
few	-	14	TRBV4-2	TRBJ1-3	CASSQQGFGNTIYF	TGTGCCAGCAGCCAACAGGGGTTCGGAAACACCATATATTTT
many	-	13	TRBV5-8	TRBJ1-1	CASSATANTEAFF	TGTGCCAGCAGCGCCACAGCGAACACTGAAGCTTTCTTT
-	-	10	TRBV6-5	TRBJ1-1	CASSPGTGIF	TGTGCCAGCAGTCCAGGGACGGGAATCTTT
-	-	13	TRBV12-3/TRBV12-4	TRBJ1-1	CASRIAGGTEAFF	TGTGCCAGCAGGATCGCCGGGGGTACTGAAGCTTTCTTT
many	TRBD1	14	TRBV7-8	TRBJ1-5	CASSPSTGSQPQHF	TGTGCCAGCAGCCCCTCGACAGGGTCTCAGCCCCAGCATTTT
many	-	16	TRBV5-1	TRBJ2-7	CASSLEGPRGTYEQYF	TGCGCCAGCAGCTTGGAAGGCCCCAGAGGCACCTACGAGCAGTACTTC
many	TRBD1	15	TRBV11-2	TRBJ1-1	CASSLHGTANTEAFF	TGTGCCAGCAGCTTACACGGGACAGCGAACACTGAAGCTTTCTTT
many	-	14	TRBV29-1	TRBJ2-2	CSALTPGYTGELFF	TGCAGCGCCCTCACGCCGGGTTACACCGGGGAGCTGTTTTTT
-	-	16	TRBV5-1	TRBJ2-5	CASSFGVGGLQETQYF	TGCGCCAGCAGCTTTGGGGTGGGGGGACTGCAAGAGACCCAGTACTTC
many	TRBD1	14	TRBV25-1	TRBJ2-5	CASGPGTGEETQYF	TGTGCCAGCGGCCCCGGGACAGGGGAAGAGACCCAGTACTTC
-	-	13	TRBV6-1	TRBJ2-2	CASIDTATGELFF	TGTGCCAGCATCGATACAGCCACCGGGGAGCTGTTTTTT
many	TRBD1	15	TRBV7-6	TRBJ2-7	CASSSRQGRAYEQYF	TGTGCCAGCAGCTCAAGACAGGGGAGAGCCTACGAGCAGTACTTC
many	TRBD2	14	TRBV20-1	TRBJ2-7	CSATTSGDSYEQYF	TGCAGTGCTACGACTAGCGGAGACTCCTACGAGCAGTACTTC
-	-	17	TRBV10-3	TRBJ1-1	CATFKMDTRIGGTEAFF	TGTGCCACTTTCAAAATGGACACCCGCATAGGAGGGACTGAGGCTTTCTTT
many	-	12	TRBV28	TRBJ1-1	CASSPGGREAFF	TGTGCCAGCAGTCCGGGGGGCCGTGAAGCTTTCTTT
many	TRBD1	18	TRBV6-1	TRBJ2-4	CASSGTGVFSIAKNIQYF	TGTGCCAGCAGCGGGACAGGGGTATTTTCTATAGCCAAAAACATTCAGTACTTC
many	-	13	TRBV7-2	TRBJ2-7	CASSHGGAAGQYF	TGTGCCAGCAGCCACGGGGGAGCGGCGGGGCAGTACTTC
many	TRBD1	17	TRBV28	TRBJ1-2	CASSRDGTGERVYGYTF	TGTGCCAGCAGTCGCGACGGAACAGGGGAGAGGGTCTATGGCTACACCTTC
few	TRBD2	12	TRBV14	TRBJ2-4	CATSWGGNIQYF	TGTGCCACCAGCTGGGGGGGAAACATTCAGTACTTC
many	-	16	TRBV28	TRBJ1-6	CASSLSMDPRGAPLHF	TGTGCCAGCAGTTTATCAATGGACCCACGGGGGGCACCCCTCCACTTT
-	TRBD1	16	TRBV6-1	TRBJ1-1	CASSRTFGQGRTEAFF	TGTGCCAGCAGTAGAACCTTCGGACAGGGACGGACTGAAGCTTTCTTT
few	TRBD2	18	TRBV28	TRBJ2-2	CASSLLTSGRAVDGELFF	TGTGCCAGCAGTTTACTGACGAGCGGGAGGGCCGTCGACGGGGAGCTGTTTTTT
many	-	12	TRBV7-2	TRBJ2-7	CASSLWGDEQYF	TGTGCCAGCAGCTTATGGGGGGACGAGCAGTACTTC
few	-	15	TRBV7-2	TRBJ2-2	CASSRQVRDTGELFF	TGTGCCAGTTCAAGACAGGTTCGGGACACCGGGGAGCTGTTTTTT
many	-	14	TRBV6-1	TRBJ1-1	CASSISARYTEAFF	TGTGCCAGCAGCATCTCGGCCAGATACACTGAAGCTTTCTTT
few	-	16	TRBV5-6	TRBJ1-6	CASSSQTGTYNSPLHF	TGTGCCAGCAGCAGCCAGACCGGGACCTATAATTCACCCCTCCACTTT
many	TRBD1	16	TRBV5-6	TRBJ1-1	CASSPLRDRGNTEAFF	TGTGCCAGCAGCCCCCTCCGGGACAGGGGGAACACTGAAGCTTTCTTT